The 31 T cell receptor beta chains reported below all come from one sample, sequenced in a study of cytomegalovirus exposure and HLA in healthy donors. PCR primers comprised 60 Vbeta and 13 Jbeta primers. The protocol was immunoSEQ multiplex PCR, while the TCRdb copy is restricted to in-frame clones and leaves out a portion. Of 35,000 to 55,000 clones listed, 51% are singletons. The sequencing sample was made of PBMCs. These TCRs come from a man aged 55 to 70 in good health and CMV-seronegative.

The table lists this clone with a few counts. This chain links TRBV6-1 with TRBJ2-7, with 8 bases matching TRBD2. Germline lookup yields CDR1 MNHNS and CDR2 SASEGT. There are 17 residues in the CDR3. The V and J ends lost 1 base and 5 bases, in that order; junction bases with no gene match: 13. Here the CDR3 DNA reads TGTGCCAGCAGTGAAGGGGCACTAGCGGATCCCGTGGACGAGCAGTACTTC. Protein sequence: CASSEGALADPVDEQYF.

This clone showed up just a few times. Other nucleotide sequences in the sample specify the same CDR3. This sequence joins TRBV29-1 and TRBJ2-1, with 10 bases aligning to TRBD2. Trimming removed 4 bases from V and 0 bases from J; junction bases left unmatched: 3. CDR3 length: 15 residues. Germline CDR1 is SQVTM and CDR2 is ANQGSEA. The CDR3 region has the DNA TGCAGCGTTGCCCGGACTAGCGGCTCCTACAATGAGCAGTTCTTC. It is translated as CSVARTSGSYNEQFF.

The V call is TRBV30, the J call TRBJ2-1; the match to TRBD2 covers 8 bases. The germline V gene has CDR1 GTSNPN and CDR2 SVGIG (reference sequence). With V trimmed by 7 bases and J by 7 bases, 12 bases remained unmatched. The CDR3 loop spans 14 amino acids. CDR3 DNA sequence: TGTGCCTTCCAACGAAGCGGGAGCATAAATGAGCAGTTCTTC. Its protein is CAFQRSGSINEQFF.

The gene calls are TRBV15 and TRBJ1-2; D is ambiguous. V was trimmed by 1 base and J by 8 bases, leaving 14 bases between them. Looked up from germline, CDR1 is LNHNV and CDR2 is YYDKDF (reference sequence). This CDR3 comprises 14 residues. For the CDR3, the DNA is TGTGCCACCAGCAGAGGAGGTGAGGGTGGCGGCTACACCTTC. This sequence encodes CATSRGGEGGGYTF.

The V and J genes are TRBV29-1 and TRBJ1-1; D might be TRBD1 (5 bases). The V end was cut by 6 bases, the J end by 1 base, with 18 bases between. Germline loops: CDR1 SQVTM, CDR2 ANQGSEA. The CDR3 runs 15 residues. The CDR3 DNA follows: TGCAGCGTCTCCTCCCGGAGGGACCCGAACACTGAAGCTTTCTTT. This codes for CSVSSRRDPNTEAFF.

A note on this clone: The sample carries other DNA sequences with the same CDR3. V is TRBV7-2 and J is TRBJ1-1; 8 nucleotides line up with TRBD1. Germline trimming cut 5 bases from V and 6 bases from J; bases unmatched to any gene: 8. Germline-derived CDR1 and CDR2 are SGHTA and FQGNSA. The CDR3 extends over 14 amino acids. In DNA, the CDR3 is TGTGCCAGCAGCGTCTCAGGGGGCTCATCTGAAGCTTTCTTT. Protein: CASSVSGGSSEAFF.

CDR3 in DNA: TGTGCCAGCAGGCAGGAGGGAGGAACAGGAAACACCATATATTTT. This encodes CASRQEGGTGNTIYF. The chain combines TRBV2 with TRBJ1-3; D is unclear. Per the germline V gene, CDR1 is SNHLY and CDR2 is FYNNEI. The ends were cut back, 6 bases at V and 4 bases at J, with 16 bases in the middle. The CDR3 spans 15 residues.

The V and J genes are TRBV6-4 and TRBJ2-3; the D gene is possibly TRBD2 (6 bases). The CDR3 has 14 amino acids. Trimming pared 2 bases from V and 8 bases from J, leaving 14 bases between. In germline, CDR1 is MRHNA, CDR2 SNTAGT. CDR3 loop: CASSDKSGTLTQYF. DNA for the CDR3: TGTGCCAGCAGTGACAAGTCGGGGACTCTTACGCAGTATTTT.

The chain is built from TRBV7-2 and TRBJ2-5; D unresolved. The CDR3 contains 13 residues. Germline assignment: CDR1 SGHTA and CDR2 FQGNSA. Trimming pared 1 base from V and 12 bases from J, leaving 15 bases between. CDR3 loop: CASSLEGLEQKYF. The CDR3 DNA reads as TGTGCCAGCAGCTTAGAAGGATTAGAACAGAAGTACTTC.

The chain couples TRBV7-8 to TRBJ2-3, with D possibly TRBD2 on 5 matching bases. Germline V CDR1 and CDR2: SGHVS, FQNEAQ. Trimming cost V 2 bases and J 4 bases, with 10 bases left between them. This CDR3 contains 14 residues. In DNA form, the CDR3 reads TGTGCCAGCAGCTTACAGCGCGGGTCAGATACGCAGTATTTT. Amino acid sequence: CASSLQRGSDTQYF. Using reference TRBV7-8 and TRBJ2-3 for the parts outside the CDR3, the full variable domain is GAGVSQSPRYKVAKRGQDVALRCDPISGHVSLFWYQQALGQGPEFLTYFQNEAQLDKSGLPSDRFFAERPEGSVSTLKIQRTQQEDSAVYLCASSLQRGSDTQYFGPGTRLTVL.

The chain employs TRBV27 and TRBJ2-7; possibly TRBD1 for D (6 bases). The CDR3 is 15 amino acids. CDR1 is MNHEY, CDR2 SMNVEV, per germline (reference sequence). Trimming removed 4 bases from V and 4 bases from J, with 17 bases in between. The CDR3 loop reads CASSSPWAGEYEQYF. The CDR3, as DNA: TGTGCCAGCAGTTCCCCATGGGCAGGGGAATACGAGCAGTACTTC.

In its sample, this clone was seen once. The gene calls are TRBV5-1 and TRBJ1-3, with D possibly TRBD1 on 5 matching bases. Germline V gene sequence: CDR1 SGHRS, CDR2 YFSETQ. Trimming stripped 2 bases from V and 4 bases from J, with 13 bases between. CDR3 length: 15 residues. CDR3 region: CASSFGAVGGNTIYF. The CDR3 nucleotides read TGCGCCAGCAGCTTTGGGGCGGTAGGCGGAAACACCATATATTTT.

This clone was observed a handful of times. This chain joins TRBV5-1 and TRBJ2-7; D gene ambiguous. The germline gives CDR1 SGHRS, CDR2 YFSETQ. The CDR3 consists of 14 residues. V was clipped by 0 bases and J by 3 bases, with 10 bases between them. The CDR3 coding sequence is TGCGCCAGCAGCTTGGCCGTATCAGGCTACGAGCAGTACTTC. This translates into CASSLAVSGYEQYF.

The table lists this clone with a few counts. The chain uses TRBV6-1 and TRBJ1-2; no reliable D call. Germline CDR1 and CDR2: MNHNS and SASEGT. The CDR3 is 13 amino acids. Trimming removed 5 bases from V and 8 bases from J, with 15 bases in between. CDR3 sequence: CASSPLREMGYTF. CDR3 nucleotides: TGTGCCAGCAGTCCCCTGAGGGAGATGGGCTACACCTTC.

There are a few counts of this clone. The chain has TRBV9 and TRBJ2-1; tentatively, D is TRBD2 (5 bases). Trimming shortened V by 1 base and J by 4 bases, and 6 bases separated the two germline ends. The germline V gene encodes CDR1 SGDLS and CDR2 YYNGEE. CDR3 length: 13 amino acids. CDR3 amino acids: CASSVSGYNEQFF. The CDR3 bases are TGTGCCAGCAGCGTAAGCGGATACAATGAGCAGTTCTTC. The full variable domain, its missing parts supplied by reference TRBV9 and TRBJ2-1, is DSGVTQTPKHLITATGQRVTLRCSPRSGDLSVYWYQQSLDQGLQFLIQYYNGEERAKGNILERFSAQQFPDLHSELNLSSLELGDSALYFCASSVSGYNEQFFGPGTRLTVL.

The chain uses TRBV6-5 and TRBJ2-6; D gene unclear. Trimming left V 0 bases short and J 2 bases short, with 8 bases between. Germline V gives CDR1 MNHEY, CDR2 SVGAGI. The CDR3 runs 16 residues. CDR3: CASSYSGSPGANVLTF. The CDR3 nucleotides read TGTGCCAGCAGTTACTCGGGCAGCCCTGGGGCCAACGTCCTGACTTTC.

The chain uses TRBV5-6 and TRBJ2-7, with 7 bases identical to TRBD1. The CDR3 consists of 14 residues. Germline loops: CDR1 SGHDT, CDR2 YYEEEE. V lost 4 bases and J lost 7; bases outside the gene matches: 11. The CDR3 nucleotides are TGTGCCAGCAGCCCGAAAGGGGGCGCAAGGGAGCAGTACTTC. Encoded protein: CASSPKGGAREQYF. Full variable domain (missing parts from reference TRBV5-6 and TRBJ2-7): DAGVTQSPTHLIKTRGQQVTLRCSPKSGHDTVSWYQQALGQGPQFIFQYYEEEERQRGNFPDRFSGHQFPNYSSELNVNALLLGDSALYLCASSPKGGAREQYFGPGTRLTVT.

This rearrangement joins TRBV6-1 to TRBJ1-1, with D unclear. The CDR3 extends over 13 amino acids. V was clipped by 8 bases and J by 10 bases, with 20 bases between them. Germline assignment: CDR1 MNHNS and CDR2 SASEGT. This CDR3 reads CASGVPSTRVAFF. Here the CDR3 DNA reads TGTGCCAGCGGTGTTCCTTCCACACGGGTAGCTTTCTTT.

The chain joins TRBV5-4 to TRBJ2-5; D may be TRBD1 (6 bases). Germline V gene data show CDR1 as SGHNT and CDR2 as YYREEE (reference sequence). The CDR3 sequence is 16 residues long. With 4 bases removed from V and 5 bases from J, the gap between germline ends came to 21 bases. Here the CDR3 reads CASSPGGRGVRETQYF. In DNA, the CDR3 is TGTGCCAGCAGCCCCGGCGGCAGGGGTGTACGGGAGACCCAGTACTTC. The whole variable domain, remainder taken from reference TRBV5-4 and TRBJ2-5, is ETGVTQSPTHLIKTRGQQVTLRCSSQSGHNTVSWYQQALGQGPQFIFQYYREEENGRGNFPPRFSGLQFPNYSSELNVNALELDDSALYLCASSPGGRGVRETQYFGPGTRLLVL.

The V call is TRBV5-1, the J call TRBJ1-2, with 9 nucleotides matching TRBD1. The CDR3 contains 15 residues. V was pared by 3 bases and J by 8 bases, with 11 bases of the junction left unmatched. Germline V gene lookup returns CDR1 SGHRS and CDR2 YFSETQ. The CDR3 protein is CASSSGTGISRGYTF. The CDR3 DNA reads as TGCGCCAGCAGCTCCGGGACAGGGATTTCGAGAGGCTACACCTTC.

The rearrangement joins TRBV5-1 to TRBJ2-4; D is possibly TRBD2 (5 bases). V gave up 7 bases and J gave up 8 bases, with 22 bases separating them. CDR1 and CDR2 from the germline V gene are SGHRS and YFSETQ. The CDR3 sequence is 15 residues long. DNA of the CDR3: TGCGCCAGCGCTGATAGCACGGGGTTTCGGGACATTCAGTACTTC. Protein sequence: CASADSTGFRDIQYF.

This CDR3 is CASKGTENNEQFF. In nucleotides, the CDR3 is TGTGCCAGCAAAGGGACAGAGAACAATGAGCAGTTCTTC. V and J are TRBV7-6 and TRBJ2-1, with TRBD1 matching over 7 bases. There are 13 residues in the CDR3. Trimming cost V 7 bases and J 5 bases; bases outside gene matches: 5. Germline V CDR1 and CDR2: SGHVS, FNYEAQ.

This clone appeared a few times. For the CDR3, the DNA is TGTGCCAGCAGTTGGGCGGGAACCGGAGAGACCCAGTACTTC. As protein: CASSWAGTGETQYF. The chain employs TRBV6-5 and TRBJ2-5, with D possibly matching TRBD2 (6 bases). The CDR3 is 14 amino acids. Trimming took off 4 bases at V and 4 bases at J, with 13 bases between the two ends. Germline CDR1 reads MNHEY; CDR2 reads SVGAGI.

V gene TRBV28 combines with J gene TRBJ1-1; no firm D call. Germline V gene sequence: CDR1 MDHEN, CDR2 SYDVKM. The CDR3 runs to 15 residues. V lost 5 bases and J lost 1, with 14 bases in between. The CDR3 loop is CASSGSLGRNTEAFF. The CDR3 DNA sequence: TGTGCCAGCAGTGGGTCGTTGGGGAGGAACACTGAAGCTTTCTTT.

The chain links TRBV28 to TRBJ2-5, with a tentative D call TRBD1 (5 bases). The CDR3 length is 12 residues. Germline CDR1 is MDHEN and CDR2 is SYDVKM. V lost 6 bases, J lost 7 bases, and 12 bases lay in between. Here the CDR3 reads CASSLDTRTQYF. CDR3 in DNA: TGTGCCAGCAGCCTGGACACAAGGACCCAGTACTTC.

The CDR3: CAWSTAWTGSNEKLFF. The CDR3 DNA follows: TGTGCCTGGAGTACCGCTTGGACAGGGTCTAATGAAAAACTGTTTTTT. The rearrangement uses TRBV30 and TRBJ1-4; 8 bases line up with TRBD1. Looked up from germline, CDR1 is GTSNPN and CDR2 is SVGIG (reference sequence). The J segment lost 3 bases and the V segment lost 2 bases, leaving 8 bases of the junction unmatched. CDR3 size: 16 residues. The complete variable domain, with remaining parts taken from reference TRBV30 and TRBJ1-4, reads SQTIHQWPATLVQPVGSPLSLECTVEGTSNPNLYWYRQAAGRGLQLLFYSVGIGQISSEVPQNLSASRPQDRQFILSSKKLLLSDSGFYLCAWSTAWTGSNEKLFFGSGTQLSVL.

This clone has a handful of counts. This sequence joins TRBV2 and TRBJ2-7; the match to TRBD1 covers 7 bases. Looked up from germline, CDR1 is SNHLY and CDR2 is FYNNEI. J lost 6 bases, V lost 6 bases, and 11 bases had no gene match. CDR3 size: 14 residues. The CDR3 sequence: CASREQGPSSEQYF. CDR3 in DNA: TGTGCCAGCAGGGAACAGGGGCCTTCTAGCGAGCAGTACTTC.

The chain combines TRBV30 with TRBJ1-3; D possibly corresponds to TRBD1 (6 bases). The CDR3 length is 15 residues. V gave up 7 bases and J gave up 2 bases, with 18 bases separating them. The germline V gene encodes CDR1 GTSNPN and CDR2 SVGIG (reference sequence). CDR3 sequence (DNA): TGTGCCTTGTCTGCCCGGGGGGCGGCTGGAAACACCATATATTTT. It encodes CALSARGAAGNTIYF.

The sample holds a few counts of this clone. The chain joins TRBV6-5 to TRBJ1-2, with 8 bases fitting TRBD1. The CDR3 has 15 residues. CDR1 is MNHEY and CDR2 is SVGAGI in the germline V gene. Losses at the gene ends were 6 bases for V and 1 base for J; bases not matched to a gene: 7. The CDR3 is CASRSTGDFNYGYTF. CDR3 in DNA: TGTGCCAGCAGATCGACAGGGGATTTTAACTATGGCTACACCTTC.

This clone has just a few counts. V is TRBV30 and J is TRBJ1-1; D uncertain. This CDR3 spans 15 amino acids. V was pared by 1 base and J by 6 bases, with 18 bases between. Germline CDR1 reads GTSNPN; CDR2 reads SVGIG (reference sequence). CDR3 region: CAWSGLQTLDAEAFF. The CDR3 DNA sequence: TGTGCCTGGAGTGGCCTACAGACCCTGGATGCTGAAGCTTTCTTT.

The rearrangement joins TRBV9 to TRBJ1-3; tentatively, D is TRBD1 (6 bases). Between the trimmed V and J ends, which lost 0 bases and 8 bases, there was a span of 9 bases. CDR1 SGDLS and CDR2 YYNGEE come from the germline V gene. The CDR3 extends over 13 amino acids. In DNA, the CDR3 is TGTGCCAGCAGCGTAGGACAGGAGTACACCATATATTTT. Translated, it gives CASSVGQEYTIYF.